This TCR beta chain was identified in a study of T cell clonality in common variable immunodeficiency. On this clone itself: The read terminates 3 residues before the CDR3 end, so the remaining end is supplied by the germline J gene.

CDR1 and CDR2 (germline): SGHTA, FQGTGA. The CDR3 is 14 residues long. J gave up 5 bases and V 5 bases, and 7 bases lay outside the gene matches. Measured with immunoSEQ multiplex PCR; TCRdb has only the in-frame clones, and not every one. The table lists tens of thousands of clones, no singletons, with under 4.5% in the top ten. The sample was peripheral blood mononuclear cells. This clonotype was sampled from a person aged 18 to 75 in good health. The chain combines TRBV7-3 with TRBJ2-5; 8 nucleotides line up with TRBD2. The CDR3 loop reads CASSPAGTRETQYF. The DNA read from the CDR3 is TGTGCCAGCAGCCCCGCCGGGACTAGGGAGACC.